Shown below are 21 T cell receptor beta chains from a single sample sequenced in a study of post-analysis software for immune sequencing data. The study's findings and limits: About five TRBV segments occurring more often in patients than controls included TRBV5-6, TRBV5-1 and TRBV20-1.

For these TCRs, the target antigens are not known. cDNA libraries for TCR beta contained unique molecular identifiers. TCRdb fed the PCR reads into MiXCR, producing one record per CDR3 protein. The sample has 700,000 to 900,000 distinct CDR3 sequences; approximately 44% are singletons. Material for sequencing was blood. The receptors originated from a girl under 18 with multiple sclerosis.

This chain's CDR3 is CASSLAGRLASETQYF. Here the CDR3 DNA reads TGTGCCAGCAGCTTAGCGGGAAGACTAGCTTCAGAGACCCAGTACTTC. The V call is TRBV7-9, the J call TRBJ2-5, with 7 nucleotides matching TRBD2. The V segment lost 0 bases and the J segment 4 bases; nucleotides outside the gene matches: 8. There are 16 residues in the CDR3. Germline loops: CDR1 SEHNR, CDR2 FQNEAQ (reference sequence).

This chain links TRBV19 with TRBJ2-7; the match to TRBD2 covers 12 bases. Germline loops: CDR1 LNHDA, CDR2 SQIVND (reference sequence). V was pared by 4 bases and J by 5 bases, with 6 bases of the junction left unmatched. The CDR3 spans 15 residues. The CDR3 DNA sequence: TGTGCCAGTAGTACTAGCGGGAGGGCCCTCCACGAGCAGTACTTC. It codes for CASSTSGRALHEQYF.

This clonotype was seen only a few times. This chain joins TRBV27 and TRBJ2-5; D tentatively fits TRBD1 or TRBD2 (5 bases each). The DNA end favors TRBJ2-7, so the J call may be wrong. The germline gives CDR1 MNHEY, CDR2 SMNVEV (reference sequence). The CDR3 runs to 15 residues. The CDR3 DNA reads as TGTGCCAGCAGTCCCGGGACCTATAGCCTCTACGAGCAGTACTTC. Translated: CASSPGTYSLYEQYF.

The chain is built from TRBV20-1 and TRBJ2-1, with 14 positions matching TRBD2. The CDR3 contains 15 residues. From germline, CDR1 is DFQATT and CDR2 SNEGSKA (reference sequence). The J segment lost 4 bases and the V segment lost 5 bases, leaving 4 bases of the junction unmatched. Here the CDR3 reads CSAETSGRGYNEQFF. The CDR3 coding sequence is TGCAGTGCTGAGACTAGCGGGAGGGGGTACAATGAGCAGTTCTTC.

The gene calls are TRBV2 and TRBJ1-2; 8 bases agree with TRBD1. Germline V lookup: CDR1 SNHLY, CDR2 FYNNEI. CDR3 length equals 15 residues. With 4 bases clipped from V and 3 bases from J, the junction kept 7 bases outside the gene matches. In DNA, the CDR3 is TGTGCCAGCAGTGGGGAGAGACAGGGGCACTATGGCTACACCTTC. Translated: CASSGERQGHYGYTF.

This clonotype has just one count. The chain is built from TRBV12-3 or TRBV12-4 and TRBJ1-5; D is unclear. The CDR3 is 14 residues long. V lost 7 bases to trimming and J lost 0 bases, with 10 bases between them. CDR3 nucleotide sequence: TGTGCCAGCACCCTTCGAGTTAGCAATCAGCCCCAGCATTTT. Translation gives CASTLRVSNQPQHF.

This chain connects TRBV3-1 to TRBJ2-4; the match to TRBD2 covers 11 bases. J was trimmed by 13 bases and V by 0 bases; bases with no gene match: 11. The germline V gene encodes CDR1 LGHDT and CDR2 YNNKEL (reference sequence). CDR3 length: 16 amino acids. CDR3 in DNA: TGTGCCAGCAGCCAAGAGGTCACTAGCGGGAGTCTTGAGCAGTACTTC. This gives the protein CASSQEVTSGSLEQYF.

In this sample, this clonotype turned up a few times. The J gene is TRBJ2-4, the V gene TRBV6-5; TRBD2 aligns across 8 bases. CDR1 and CDR2 from the germline V gene are MNHEY and SVGAGI. Trimming at V came to 2 bases and at J to 13 bases, leaving 7 bases not matched to a gene. The CDR3 consists of 13 residues. CDR3 amino acids: CASSYNSGGEQYF. For the CDR3, the DNA is TGTGCCAGCAGTTACAACTCGGGGGGGGAGCAGTACTTC.

This chain uses TRBV7-9 with TRBJ2-7, with TRBD1 matching over 10 bases. Losses at the gene ends were 4 bases for V and 4 bases for J; bases not matched to a gene: 4. CDR1 SEHNR and CDR2 FQNEAQ come from the germline V gene (reference sequence). The CDR3 spans 14 residues. The CDR3 region is CASSSTDRGYEQYF. The DNA of the CDR3 is TGTGCCAGCAGCTCAACGGACAGGGGGTACGAGCAGTACTTC.

The V gene is TRBV20-1, the J gene TRBJ2-4; a weak D match, TRBD1 (6 bases). The better agreement between TRBJ2-7 and the DNA end casts doubt on the J call. This CDR3 comprises 12 residues. The V gene's germline CDR1 is DFQATT and CDR2 SNEGSKA (reference sequence). For the CDR3, the DNA is TGCAGTGTGCTACAGGGTCACGCCGAGCAGTACTTC. This gives the protein CSVLQGHAEQYF.

J is TRBJ2-1 and V is TRBV20-1, with 7 bases identical to TRBD2. V was clipped by 0 bases and J by 4 bases; unmatched bases: 12. Germline CDR1 DFQATT, CDR2 SNEGSKA (reference sequence). This CDR3 has 17 amino acids. The CDR3 loop reads CSARDRLAARVYNEQFF. Here the CDR3 DNA reads TGCAGTGCTAGAGATCGGCTAGCGGCAAGAGTATACAATGAGCAGTTCTTC.

This clonotype turned up a few times. The V and J genes are TRBV7-8 and TRBJ2-7; D assignment may be TRBD1 or TRBD2 (5 bases each). The J call is doubtful: the DNA matches TRBJ2-5 better. Per the germline V gene, CDR1 is SGHVS and CDR2 is FQNEAQ. The CDR3 is made up of 13 amino acids. Written as DNA, the CDR3 is TGTGCCAGCGGTTCGGGACCAGAAGAGACCCAGTACTTC. This gives the protein CASGSGPEETQYF.

The table lists this clonotype with a few counts. V gene TRBV29-1 combines with J gene TRBJ2-3, with 15 bases identical to TRBD2. This CDR3 is built from 14 residues. Looked up from germline, CDR1 is SQVTM and CDR2 is ANQGSEA. Trimming at V came to 7 bases and at J to 6 bases, leaving 5 bases not matched to a gene. The CDR3 DNA reads TGCAGCGGTGGGACTAGCGGGGGGACGGATACGCAGTATTTT. Amino acid sequence: CSGGTSGGTDTQYF.

This chain links TRBV9 with TRBJ2-5, with TRBD2 matching over 9 bases. Germline loops: CDR1 SGDLS, CDR2 YYNGEE. J lost 5 bases, V lost 3 bases, and 5 bases had no gene match. CDR3 length: 14 amino acids. For the CDR3, the DNA is TGTGCCAGCAGCGGAGGCGGGAGGGACGAGACCCAGTACTTC. Translating it yields CASSGGGRDETQYF.

This clonotype was seen only a few times. The gene calls are TRBV10-3 and TRBJ1-2; D unclear. Deletions cut 7 bases from V and 6 bases from J, with 15 bases between. The CDR3 has 13 amino acids. From germline, CDR1 is ENHRY and CDR2 SYGVKD. As DNA, the CDR3 is TGTGCCATCAATCTTTCAGACGGGGATGGCTACACCTTC. This encodes CAINLSDGDGYTF.

The chain is built from TRBV9 and TRBJ2-1; TRBD2 agrees at 10 bases. The germline V gene has CDR1 SGDLS and CDR2 YYNGEE. V lost 0 bases, J lost 8 bases, and 8 bases stayed unmatched. The CDR3 has 16 residues. The CDR3 spells CASSVELAGGVYEQFF. Written as DNA, the CDR3 is TGTGCCAGCAGCGTAGAATTAGCGGGAGGAGTATATGAGCAGTTCTTC.

Remarks on this clonotype: A junction boundary mismatches the germline segment, possibly from a read error. The chain links TRBV29-1 to TRBJ2-1; 11 bases map to TRBD2. The CDR3 has 15 residues. Germline-derived CDR1 and CDR2 are SQVTM and ANQGSEA. CDR3 residues: CSAVWLAGGRNGQFF. CDR3 DNA sequence: TGCAGCGCCGTATGGCTAGCGGGAGGTCGTAATGGGCAGTTCTTC.

The rearrangement joins TRBV20-1 to TRBJ2-7; D not resolved. CDR3 length: 13 amino acids. V lost 3 bases and J 2 bases, leaving 11 bases between the germline ends. The germline V gene encodes CDR1 DFQATT and CDR2 SNEGSKA (reference sequence). DNA of the CDR3: TGCAGTGCTAGGGGCTTCACAACCTACGAGCAGTACTTC. It yields the protein CSARGFTTYEQYF.

This chain links TRBV12-3 or TRBV12-4 with TRBJ2-3, with 7 nucleotides matching TRBD2. There are 14 residues in the CDR3. V lost 5 bases, J lost 5 bases, and 7 bases stayed unmatched. CDR3 nucleotide sequence: TGTGCCAGCAGTACACCGGGACTACGAGATACGCAGTATTTT. Translation: CASSTPGLRDTQYF.

The chain employs TRBV6-1 and TRBJ2-3; TRBD2 matches at 9 bases. Germline V gene sequence: CDR1 MNHNS, CDR2 SASEGT. CDR3 length: 15 amino acids. Trimming cost V 5 bases and J 4 bases; bases outside gene matches: 7. CDR3 sequence reads: CASSLDSGSADTQYF. CDR3 nucleotide sequence: TGTGCCAGCAGTTTGGATAGCGGGAGTGCAGATACGCAGTATTTT.

The V and J genes are TRBV6-5 and TRBJ2-7, with 11 nucleotides matching TRBD1. The CDR3 sequence is 18 residues long. The germline CDR1 and CDR2 sequences are MNHEY and SVGAGI. Germline trimming cut 0 bases from V and 4 bases from J; bases unmatched to any gene: 11. The CDR3 nucleotides read TGTGCCAGCAGTTACTCGAGCCCGGACAGGGGGCTTGGGTACGAGCAGTACTTC. Its protein is CASSYSSPDRGLGYEQYF.